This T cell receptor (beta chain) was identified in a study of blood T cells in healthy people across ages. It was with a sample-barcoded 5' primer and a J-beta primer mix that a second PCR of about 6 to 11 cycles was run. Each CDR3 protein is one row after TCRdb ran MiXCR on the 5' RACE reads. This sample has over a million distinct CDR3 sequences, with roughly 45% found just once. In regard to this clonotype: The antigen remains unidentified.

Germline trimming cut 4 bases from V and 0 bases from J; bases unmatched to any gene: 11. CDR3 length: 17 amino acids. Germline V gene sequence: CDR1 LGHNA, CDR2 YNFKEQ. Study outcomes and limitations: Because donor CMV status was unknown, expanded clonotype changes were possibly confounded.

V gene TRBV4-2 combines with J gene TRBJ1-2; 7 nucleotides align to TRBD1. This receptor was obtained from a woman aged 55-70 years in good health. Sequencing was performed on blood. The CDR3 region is CASSLGTTGTANYGYTF. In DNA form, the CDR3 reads TGTGCCAGCAGCCTGGGGACAACAGGGACAGCTAACTATGGCTACACCTTC.